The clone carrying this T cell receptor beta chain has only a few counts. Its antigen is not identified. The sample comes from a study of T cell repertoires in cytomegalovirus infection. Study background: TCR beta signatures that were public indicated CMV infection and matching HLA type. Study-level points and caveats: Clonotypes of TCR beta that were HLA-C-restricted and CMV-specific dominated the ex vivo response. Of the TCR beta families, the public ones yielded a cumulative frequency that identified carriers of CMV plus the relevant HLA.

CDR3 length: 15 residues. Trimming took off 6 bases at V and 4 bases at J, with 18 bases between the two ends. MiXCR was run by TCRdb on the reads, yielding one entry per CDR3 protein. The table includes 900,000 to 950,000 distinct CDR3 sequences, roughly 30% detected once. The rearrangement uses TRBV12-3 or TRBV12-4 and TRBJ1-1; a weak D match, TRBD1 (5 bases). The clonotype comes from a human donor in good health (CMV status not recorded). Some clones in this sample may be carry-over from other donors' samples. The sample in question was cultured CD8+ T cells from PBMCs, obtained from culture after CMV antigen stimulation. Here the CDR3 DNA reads TGTGCCAGCAGCCCCTTTATTGGGGCGGGCACTGAAGCTTTCTTT. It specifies CASSPFIGAGTEAFF.